These T cell receptor beta chains were read from a single sample in a study of blood T cell repertoires in COVID-19. Method: immunoSEQ multiplex PCR; TCRdb's copy keeps in-frame clones and lacks some. The sample comprises over 100,000 clones, roughly 88% of which are singletons, and 10% rests with the top ten. Sequenced input: peripheral blood. These receptors all stem from a man between 50 and 59 years old with acute or convalescent COVID-19. Each CDR3 is given with its conserved first and last residue. Fields, in order: V gene, D gene, clone size, J gene, CDR3 DNA, CDR3 protein. The D gene is left open where the match is weak. Clone size is given for some rows only: seen once, a few or many times, or a class if the clone is expanded.

TRBV5-1,-,-,TRBJ1-1,TGCGCCAGCAGCTTGACGGTGGACACTGAAGCTTTCTTT,CASSLTVDTEAFF
TRBV5-6,-,-,TRBJ2-7,TGTGCCAGCAGCTTGTTCGGGACAAGGTTGTACTTC,CASSLFGTRLYF
TRBV7-9,-,-,TRBJ2-7,TGTGCCAGCAGCTTACAGGGTGCCTACGAGCAGTACTTC,CASSLQGAYEQYF
TRBV5-1,-,-,TRBJ2-3,TGCGCCAGCAGCTCCTTTTCCAACTCAGGATCAGATACGCAGTATTTT,CASSSFSNSGSDTQYF
TRBV5-4,TRBD2,-,TRBJ2-1,TGTGCCAGCAGCTTCGGGACTAGCGGGGGACGACCTTACAATGAGCAGTTCTTC,CASSFGTSGGRPYNEQFF
TRBV6-6,-,-,TRBJ1-5,TGTGCCACGCGGGGAGGGGGATATCAGCCCCAGCATTTT,CATRGGGYQPQHF
TRBV6-5,-,-,TRBJ1-3,TGTGCCAGCAGTTACGCGGGGGCTCACTCTGGAAACACCATATATTTT,CASSYAGAHSGNTIYF
TRBV7-2,-,-,TRBJ1-1,TGTGCCAGCAGCTTAGTCCCAGGTTGGGACACTGAAGCTTTCTTT,CASSLVPGWDTEAFF
TRBV3-1/TRBV3-2,TRBD1,few,TRBJ2-1,TGTGCCAGCAGCCCCCGAGACAGGGGCTACAATGAGCAGTTCTTC,CASSPRDRGYNEQFF
TRBV7-2,-,-,TRBJ1-6,TGTGCCGGCAGCATACGAGGGGGTTCACCCCTCCACTTT,CAGSIRGGSPLHF
TRBV10-2,TRBD1,-,TRBJ2-1,TGCGCCAGCAGGGTAACAGGGGGAACCCCAAATGAGCAGTTCTTC,CASRVTGGTPNEQFF
TRBV6-1,TRBD1,once,TRBJ1-5,TGTGCCAGCAGTGAGCGACAGGGTAGACAGCCCCAGCATTTT,CASSERQGRQPQHF
TRBV24-1,TRBD1,once,TRBJ2-1,TGTGCCACCAGTGATTCCGGGACAGGGATGCACAATGAGCAGTTCTTC,CATSDSGTGMHNEQFF
TRBV18,TRBD1,-,TRBJ2-2,TGTGCCAGCTCACCCCTGACAGGGTCTAACACCGGGGAGCTGTTTTTT,CASSPLTGSNTGELFF
TRBV5-1,-,-,TRBJ1-2,TGCGCCAGCAGCCCGGGGGGTAGTGGGCAGCTAGGCTACACCTTC,CASSPGGSGQLGYTF
TRBV28,TRBD1,-,TRBJ1-2,TGTGCCAGCAGTCTAACAGGGGGCGGACTTATAAAGCGCTACACCTTC,CASSLTGGGLIKRYTF
TRBV16,-,-,TRBJ1-1,TGTGCCAGCAGCCCCCTTTGGGAGGGGTTCACTGAAGCTTTCTTT,CASSPLWEGFTEAFF
TRBV28,-,-,TRBJ1-2,TGTGCCAGCAGTACCTCGGGGTATGGCTACACCTTC,CASSTSGYGYTF
TRBV30,-,-,TRBJ1-1,TGTGCCTCTAACCGGGAACTTAGTAGAGCTTTCTTT,CASNRELSRAFF
TRBV9,-,-,TRBJ1-2,TGTGCCAGCAGCACCACAGGGATCGACTATGGCTACACCTTC,CASSTTGIDYGYTF
TRBV4-2,-,-,TRBJ1-2,TGTGCCAGCAGCCAGGGGGGGTTCAGACTAGACTACACCTTC,CASSQGGFRLDYTF
TRBV19,TRBD1,-,TRBJ1-1,TGTGCCAGTAGTATCCTAGGGACAGGGGACACTGAAGCTTTCTTT,CASSILGTGDTEAFF
TRBV2,-,-,TRBJ1-3,TGTGCCAGCAGTGACAGGGTCTCTGGAAACACCATATATTTT,CASSDRVSGNTIYF
TRBV6-1,TRBD2,-,TRBJ2-7,TGTGCCAGCAGTGAGGCCGGGACTAGCAGCGAGCAGTACTTC,CASSEAGTSSEQYF
TRBV5-1,-,-,TRBJ2-2,TGCGCCAGCAGCTTGGTACCGGTTTACGGGGAGCTGTTTTTT,CASSLVPVYGELFF
TRBV6-5,TRBD1,-,TRBJ2-7,TGTGCCACCTCCCCCGGACAGGGACCCTCCTACGAGCAGTACTTC,CATSPGQGPSYEQYF
TRBV28,TRBD1,-,TRBJ1-5,TGTGCCAGCAGTTCCCAAGAGGGACAGGGTTACATTAGCAATCAGCCCCAGCATTTT,CASSSQEGQGYISNQPQHF
TRBV18,TRBD1,-,TRBJ1-5,TGTGCCAGCTCACCCGGGACAGGGGAAAGTCAGCCCCAGCATTTT,CASSPGTGESQPQHF
TRBV4-1,TRBD2,-,TRBJ2-1,TGCGCCAGCAGCCACCCGGTTAGCGGGGCCTCCAATGAGCAGTTCTTC,CASSHPVSGASNEQFF